Presented here are 16 T cell receptor beta chains from one specimen sequenced in a study of T cell clonality in common variable immunodeficiency. The repertoire was sequenced with immunoSEQ multiplex PCR; TCRdb's copy has only in-frame clones and lacks some. Altogether some 40,000 clones were found in the sample, and no singletons occur. The sample consisted of peripheral blood mononuclear cells. The receptors come from a person aged 18 to 75 in good health.

This clone was observed many times. The CDR3 end is not reached by the read, which stops 3 residues before it; the germline J gene fills it in. This rearrangement joins TRBV11-2 to TRBJ1-4; TRBD1 agrees at 10 bases. Germline V CDR1 and CDR2: SGHAT, FQNNGV. The CDR3 covers 15 residues. The V and J ends lost 3 bases and 8 bases, in that order; junction bases with no gene match: 6. Partial CDR3 DNA: TGTGCCAGCAGCTTCGGGACAGGGGTGAGAGAAAAA. It is translated as CASSFGTGVREK. The whole CDR3 protein reads CASSFGTGVREKLFF.

This clone occurred many times. The read ends 3 residues shy of where the CDR3 ends; the end is completed using the germline J gene. The rearrangement uses TRBV5-1 and TRBJ2-3, with 9 nucleotides matching TRBD1. CDR1 and CDR2 from the germline V gene are SGHRS and YFSETQ. This CDR3 comprises 13 residues. CDR3 DNA, as far as it was read: TGCGCCAGCAGCTTGGCGACAGGGGGGTCG. It specifies CASSLATGGS. The full CDR3 protein reads CASSLATGGSQYF.

This clone was observed a handful of times. The CDR3 end is not reached by the read, which stops 3 residues before it; the germline J gene fills it in. The rearrangement uses TRBV19 and TRBJ1-1; possible D gene TRBD1, 6 bases. This CDR3 contains 12 residues. The germline CDR1 and CDR2 sequences are LNHDA and SQIVND (reference sequence). The CDR3 DNA, read in part, is TGTGCCAGTATGAGGGAGGGGGAGACC. It translates to CASMREGET. The complete CDR3 reads CASMREGETAFF.

This clone was seen many times. The read halts 3 residues ahead of the CDR3 end, with the missing end drawn from the germline J gene. The chain carries TRBV5-1 and TRBJ1-2; D is ambiguous. V shed 4 bases and J shed 6 bases, with 13 bases lying between them. Germline V lookup: CDR1 SGHRS, CDR2 YFSETQ. The CDR3 length is 13 residues. CDR3 bases read: TGCGCCAGCAGCACGGGGTCGAGGGATGGC. It translates to CASSTGSRDG. The CDR3 as a whole reads CASSTGSRDGYTF.

At least ten counts were recorded for this clone. Coverage ceases 3 residues before the CDR3 finishes, and the germline J gene fills in the end. This rearrangement joins TRBV18 to TRBJ1-1, with D unclear. V was cut by 3 bases and J by 0 bases, with 8 bases left in between. Per the germline V gene, CDR1 is KGHSH and CDR2 is LQKENI. There are 14 residues in the CDR3. The sequenced CDR3 bases are TGTGCCAGCTCACCCAGTCCGATGAACACTGAA. Protein product: CASSPSPMNTE. From start to end, the CDR3 is CASSPSPMNTEAFF.

This clone was detected ten times or more. The part of the CDR3 DNA that was read is TGTGCCAGCTCACAATCCATAACAGGGGCCGACACTGAA. Translated, it gives CASSQSITGADTE. The entire CDR3 sequence reads CASSQSITGADTEAFF. The chain carries TRBV18 and TRBJ1-1; 7 positions agree with TRBD1. The sequenced fragment ends 3 residues before the CDR3 boundary, so the rest is inferred from the germline J gene. J was trimmed by 3 bases and V by 4 bases; bases with no gene match: 11. The CDR3 is 16 residues long. Germline CDR1 is KGHSH and CDR2 is LQKENI.

This clone was observed many times. The read comes to an end 3 residues before the CDR3 does, leaving the germline J gene to fill in the end. V is TRBV4-1 and J is TRBJ2-7; weak D call: TRBD2 (6 bases). Germline V gene sequence: CDR1 MGHRA, CDR2 YSYEKL. Deletions cut 2 bases from V and 2 bases from J, with 10 bases between. CDR3 length: 14 residues. The CDR3 loop is CASSQRDSAYEQYF. Partial CDR3 DNA: TGCGCCAGCAGCCAACGGGACTCAGCCTACGAG.

This clone was detected ten times or more. The part of the CDR3 DNA that was read is TGTGCCAGCAAGAGACAGGGAGTGAATAACATGAACACTGAA. This translates into CASKRQGVNNMNTE. The full CDR3 protein is CASKRQGVNNMNTEAFF. This chain joins TRBV19 and TRBJ1-1, with TRBD1 matching over 7 bases. The CDR3 end falls 3 residues outside the read, so it is completed with the germline J gene. V lost 9 bases, J lost 0 bases, and 16 bases stayed unmatched. CDR3 length: 17 amino acids. Germline V CDR1 and CDR2: LNHDA, SQIVND (reference sequence).

This clone was recorded many times. Coverage ceases 3 residues before the CDR3 finishes, and the germline J gene fills in the end. The gene calls are TRBV18 and TRBJ1-1; D might be TRBD1 (6 bases). The germline V gene encodes CDR1 KGHSH and CDR2 LQKENI. Trimming removed 2 bases at V and 0 bases at J, with 7 bases between. The CDR3 is 14 amino acids. The CDR3 region is CASSPDRLNTEAFF. The CDR3 DNA, read in part, is TGTGCCAGCTCACCAGACAGGCTGAACACTGAA. Variable domain in full (rest from reference TRBV18 and TRBJ1-1): NAGVMQNPRHLVRRRGQEARLRCSPMKGHSHVYWYRQLPEEGLKFMVYLQKENIIDESGMPKERFSAEFPKEGPSILRIQQVVRGDSAAYFCASSPDRLNTEAFFGQGTRLTVV.

In regard to this clone: The read ends 3 residues shy of where the CDR3 ends; the end is completed using the germline J gene. V gene TRBV5-1 combines with J gene TRBJ2-7; 7 bases agree with TRBD2. Germline CDR1 is SGHRS and CDR2 is YFSETQ. Losses at the gene ends were 4 bases for V and 5 bases for J; bases not matched to a gene: 9. The CDR3 is 14 residues long. The sequenced CDR3 bases are TGCGCCAGCAGCCTAGGACTAGAACTGGACGAG. Protein: CASSLGLELDE. The CDR3 reads in full as CASSLGLELDEQYF.

There are many counts of this clone. The CDR3 end falls 3 residues outside the read, so it is completed with the germline J gene. The chain links TRBV27 to TRBJ2-7, with 9 bases matching TRBD1. J lost 5 bases, V lost 2 bases, and 1 base had no gene match. The CDR3 consists of 13 residues. Germline CDR1 is MNHEY and CDR2 is SMNVEV (reference sequence). CDR3 sequence reads: CASSLGQGNEQYF. The sequenced CDR3 bases are TGTGCCAGCAGTTTAGGACAGGGGAACGAG.

This clone counts as medium-sized. The read terminates 3 residues ahead of where the CDR3 ends, so the germline J gene completes it. The rearrangement uses TRBV6-2 or TRBV6-3 and TRBJ2-4; D remains ambiguous. V was cut by 2 bases and J by 9 bases, with 14 bases left in between. This CDR3 is 14 amino acids long. The V gene's germline CDR1 is MNHEY and CDR2 SVGEGT. CDR3 protein: CASSYDHESSIQYF. The covered CDR3 bases are TGTGCCAGCAGTTACGACCATGAGTCTAGCATT.

This clone was detected ten times or more. The CDR3 is cut off 3 residues early in the read; its end comes from the germline J gene. V gene TRBV20-1 combines with J gene TRBJ1-1; TRBD1 is a possible D gene (5 bases). Germline V gene sequence: CDR1 DFQATT, CDR2 SNEGSKA (reference sequence). V was shortened by 5 bases and J by 6 bases, with 16 bases between the two germline ends. The CDR3 loop spans 13 amino acids. CDR3 in amino acids: CSAGGVISPEAFF. The covered CDR3 bases are TGCAGTGCTGGGGGGGTTATTAGTCCTGAA.

This clone appeared many times. The read falls 3 residues short of the CDR3 end, and the missing part is taken from the germline J gene. The chain is built from TRBV2 and TRBJ1-5; D not resolved. Germline CDR1 and CDR2: SNHLY and FYNNEI. This CDR3 has 14 amino acids. V lost 5 bases and J lost 3, with 11 bases in between. CDR3 loop: CASSRDGFNQPQHF. Incomplete CDR3 DNA: TGTGCCAGCAGTAGAGACGGGTTCAATCAGCCC.

This clone has a count of ten or more. From the germline J gene comes the end of the CDR3, since the read stops 3 residues before it. V and J are TRBV19 and TRBJ1-2; a weak D match, TRBD1 (5 bases). The CDR3 spans 16 residues. The V and J ends lost 4 bases and 3 bases respectively, with 18 bases between them. The germline gives CDR1 LNHDA, CDR2 SQIVND (reference sequence). The covered CDR3 bases are TGTGCCAGTAGTAAGCAGGACACTAAATGGGACTATGGC. Its protein is CASSKQDTKWDYG. Given in full, the CDR3 is CASSKQDTKWDYGYTF. Full variable domain (outside the CDR3, taken from reference TRBV19 and TRBJ1-2): DGGITQSPKYLFRKEGQNVTLSCEQNLNHDAMYWYRQDPGQGLRLIYYSQIVNDFQKGDIAEGYSVSREKKESFPLTVTSAQKNPTAFYLCASSKQDTKWDYGYTFGSGTRLTVV.

This clone is classed as medium-sized. The observed sequence ends 3 residues before the CDR3 terminus, with the missing tail filled in from the germline J gene. The gene calls are TRBV10-2 and TRBJ2-7; D is possibly TRBD1 (5 bases). Trimming shortened V by 6 bases and J by 0 bases, and 9 bases separated the two germline ends. This CDR3 region has 13 residues. Germline CDR1 is WSHSY and CDR2 is SAAADI. CDR3 bases read: TGCGCCAGCAGGGGGCAGAGCTCCTACGAG. Amino acid sequence: CASRGQSSYE. The CDR3 in full is CASRGQSSYEQYF.